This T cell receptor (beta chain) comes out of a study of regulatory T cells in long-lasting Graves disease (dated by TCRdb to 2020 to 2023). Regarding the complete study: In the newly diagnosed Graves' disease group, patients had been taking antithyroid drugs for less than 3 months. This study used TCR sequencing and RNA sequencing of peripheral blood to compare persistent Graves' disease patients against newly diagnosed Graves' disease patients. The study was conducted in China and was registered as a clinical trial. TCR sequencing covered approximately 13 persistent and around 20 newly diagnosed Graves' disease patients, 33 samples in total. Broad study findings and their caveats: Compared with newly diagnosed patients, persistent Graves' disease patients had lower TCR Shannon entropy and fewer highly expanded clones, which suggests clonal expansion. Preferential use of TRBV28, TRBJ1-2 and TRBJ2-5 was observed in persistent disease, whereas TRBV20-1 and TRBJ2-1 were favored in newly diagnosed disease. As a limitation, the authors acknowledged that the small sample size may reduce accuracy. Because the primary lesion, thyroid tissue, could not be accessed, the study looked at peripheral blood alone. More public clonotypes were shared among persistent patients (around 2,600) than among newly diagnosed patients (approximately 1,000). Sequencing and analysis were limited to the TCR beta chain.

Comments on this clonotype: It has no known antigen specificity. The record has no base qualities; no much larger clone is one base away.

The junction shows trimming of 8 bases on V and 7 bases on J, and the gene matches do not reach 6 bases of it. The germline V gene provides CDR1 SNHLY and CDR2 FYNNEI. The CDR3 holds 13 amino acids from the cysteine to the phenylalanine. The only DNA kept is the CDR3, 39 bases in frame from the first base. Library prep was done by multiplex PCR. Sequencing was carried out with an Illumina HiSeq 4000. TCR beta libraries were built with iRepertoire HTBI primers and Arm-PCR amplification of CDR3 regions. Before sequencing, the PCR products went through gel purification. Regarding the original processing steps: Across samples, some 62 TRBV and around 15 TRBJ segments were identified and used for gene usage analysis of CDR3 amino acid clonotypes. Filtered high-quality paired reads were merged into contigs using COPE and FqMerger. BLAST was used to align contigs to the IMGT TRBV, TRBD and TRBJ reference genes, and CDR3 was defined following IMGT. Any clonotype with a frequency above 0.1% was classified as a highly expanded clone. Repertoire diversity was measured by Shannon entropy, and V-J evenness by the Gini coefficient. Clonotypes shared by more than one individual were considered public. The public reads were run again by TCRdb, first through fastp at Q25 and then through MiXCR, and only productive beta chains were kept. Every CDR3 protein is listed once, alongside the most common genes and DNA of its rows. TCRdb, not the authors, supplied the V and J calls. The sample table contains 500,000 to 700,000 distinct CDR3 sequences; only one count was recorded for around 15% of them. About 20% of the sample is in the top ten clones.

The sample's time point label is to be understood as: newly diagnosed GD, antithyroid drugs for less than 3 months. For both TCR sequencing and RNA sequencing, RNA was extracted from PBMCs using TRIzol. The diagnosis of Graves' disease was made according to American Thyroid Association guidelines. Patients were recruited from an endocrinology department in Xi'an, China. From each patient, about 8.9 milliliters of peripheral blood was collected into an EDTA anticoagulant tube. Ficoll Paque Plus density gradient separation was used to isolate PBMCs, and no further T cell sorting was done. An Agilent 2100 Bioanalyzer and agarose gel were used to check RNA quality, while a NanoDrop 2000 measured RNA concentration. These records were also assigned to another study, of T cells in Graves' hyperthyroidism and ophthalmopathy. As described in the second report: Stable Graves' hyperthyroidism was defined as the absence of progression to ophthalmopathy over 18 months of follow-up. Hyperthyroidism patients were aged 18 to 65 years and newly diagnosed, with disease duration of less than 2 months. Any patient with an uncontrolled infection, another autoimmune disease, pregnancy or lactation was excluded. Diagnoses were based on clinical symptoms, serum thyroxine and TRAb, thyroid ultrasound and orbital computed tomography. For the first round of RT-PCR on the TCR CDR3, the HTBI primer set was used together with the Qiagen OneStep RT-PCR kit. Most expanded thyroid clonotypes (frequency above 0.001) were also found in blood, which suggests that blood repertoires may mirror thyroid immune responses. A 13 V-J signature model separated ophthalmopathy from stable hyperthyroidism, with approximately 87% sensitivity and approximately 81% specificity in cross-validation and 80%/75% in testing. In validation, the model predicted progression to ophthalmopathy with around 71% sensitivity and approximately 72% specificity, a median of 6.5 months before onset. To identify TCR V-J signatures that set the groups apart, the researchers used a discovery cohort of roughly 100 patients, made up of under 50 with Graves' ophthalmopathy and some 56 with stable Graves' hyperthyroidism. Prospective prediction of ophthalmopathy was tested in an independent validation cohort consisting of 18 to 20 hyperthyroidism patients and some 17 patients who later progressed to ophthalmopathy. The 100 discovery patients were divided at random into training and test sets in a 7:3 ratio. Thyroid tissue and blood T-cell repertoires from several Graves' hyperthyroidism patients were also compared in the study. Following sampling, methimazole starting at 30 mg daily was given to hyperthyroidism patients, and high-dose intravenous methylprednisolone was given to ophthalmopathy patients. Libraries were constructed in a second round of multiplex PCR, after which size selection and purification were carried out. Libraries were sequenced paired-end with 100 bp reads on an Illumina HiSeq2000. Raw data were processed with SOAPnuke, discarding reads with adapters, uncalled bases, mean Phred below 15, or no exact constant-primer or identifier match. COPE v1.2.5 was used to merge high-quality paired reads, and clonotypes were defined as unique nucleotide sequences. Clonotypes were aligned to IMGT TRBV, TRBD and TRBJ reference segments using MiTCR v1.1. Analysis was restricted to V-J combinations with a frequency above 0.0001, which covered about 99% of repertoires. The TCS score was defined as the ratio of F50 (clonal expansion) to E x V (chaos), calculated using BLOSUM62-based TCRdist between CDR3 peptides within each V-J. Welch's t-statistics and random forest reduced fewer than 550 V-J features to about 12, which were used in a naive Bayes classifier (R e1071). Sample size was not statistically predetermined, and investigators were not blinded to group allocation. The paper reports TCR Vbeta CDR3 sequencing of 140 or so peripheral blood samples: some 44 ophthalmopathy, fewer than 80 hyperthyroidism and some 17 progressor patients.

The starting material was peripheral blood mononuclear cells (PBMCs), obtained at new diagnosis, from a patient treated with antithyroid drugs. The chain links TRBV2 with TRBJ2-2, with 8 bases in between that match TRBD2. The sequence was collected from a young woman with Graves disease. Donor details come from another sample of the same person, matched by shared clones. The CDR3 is CASEGLAGGELFF. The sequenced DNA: TGTGCCAGCGAAGGCCTAGCGGGCGGGGAGCTGTTTTTT.